This T cell receptor beta chain was sequenced for a study of blood T cell repertoires in COVID-19. The CDR3 length is 18 residues. V shed 0 bases and J shed 2 bases, with 17 bases lying between them. Germline CDR1 is LGHDT and CDR2 is YNNKEL (reference sequence). Data came from immunoSEQ multiplex PCR; TCRdb stores just in-frame clones and leaves some out. The data show about 200,000 clones, 80% to 90% seen once. V gene TRBV3-1 (or the pseudogene TRBV3-2) combines with J gene TRBJ2-1, with D perhaps TRBD2 (6 bases). The clonotype originates from a woman of 80 years or more with acute or convalescent COVID-19. Material for sequencing was peripheral blood. CDR3 amino acids: CASSQDHISGLPYNEQFF. CDR3 nucleotide sequence: TGTGCCAGCAGCCAAGACCACATTAGCGGCCTACCCTACAATGAGCAGTTCTTC.